This paragraph reports one T cell receptor (beta chain). The source of the sample is a study of blood T cell repertoires in COVID-19. Study information: Samples representing acute and convalescent COVID-19 were sourced from the United States, Italy and Spain.

Using immunoSEQ multiplex PCR, the repertoire was profiled, and TCRdb retains in-frame clones only, with some absent. The table shows approximately 64,000 clones, with around 89% occurring only once. In Cohort 3, a recovered donor had either two negative PCRs, clearance, or symptom resolution. This sequence originates from a woman between 40 and 55 years old who had recovered from COVID-19. Input material: PBMCs or T cells enriched from blood (not recorded which).

CDR3: CASSRLAGSSTDTQYF. The DNA for the CDR3 is TGTGCCAGCAGCCGACTAGCGGGATCTAGCACAGATACGCAGTATTTT. The rearrangement uses TRBV11-2 and TRBJ2-3; 11 bases match TRBD2. CDR1 and CDR2 from the germline V gene are SGHAT and FQNNGV. There are 16 residues in the CDR3. Trimming cost V 5 bases and J 0 bases; bases outside gene matches: 4.